The present TCR beta chain was sequenced within a study of blood T cells in healthy people across ages. Study-level results: Any conclusive comparison of naive versus antigen-experienced cells was prevented by using unsorted PBMCs. Higher diversity and more naive CD4+ cells were features of long-lived donors, compared to aged donors.

A second roughly 6 to 11 cycle PCR used barcoded and J-beta primers. TCRdb re-called the 5' RACE reads with MiXCR, one entry per CDR3 protein. The table shows some 560,000 distinct CDR3 sequences, with over 25% occurring only once. CDR3 length equals 16 residues. In germline, CDR1 is WNHNN, CDR2 SYGVQD (reference sequence). Researchers collected roughly 9.8 milliliters of peripheral blood from every single donor. Only a few counts were recorded for this clonotype. Antigen specificity is unknown. The same data also contributed to another study, on T cells of mothers and their children. That investigation notes: Whether pairs are related or unrelated, thymic selection shapes their TCR recombination output in much the same way.

The V and J genes are TRBV10-1 and TRBJ2-5, with D maybe TRBD1 (5 bases). The J call is uncertain, as TRBJ2-1 better fits the DNA end. The sample comprised blood. This receptor was obtained from a boy aged 2-15 years in good health. CDR3 region: CASSESKTEKDNEQFF. CDR3 sequence (DNA): TGCGCCAGCAGTGAGTCGAAGACAGAAAAAGACAATGAGCAGTTCTTC.